This T cell receptor (beta chain) was profiled in a study of radiation and T cells in renal cell carcinoma. TCRdb keeps only in-frame clones here, not all; method: immunoSEQ multiplex PCR. Of about 160,000 clones detected, approximately 90% appear once; the ten largest clones hold 4.1%. Comment on this clone: Its cognate antigen is unknown.

V lost 5 bases and J lost 6, with 20 bases in between. CDR1 is MDHEN, CDR2 SYDVKM, per germline. This CDR3 comprises 16 residues. The study's findings and limits: In blood, top tumor clones expanded by 2 weeks, shrinking by 4.

Time point denoted: baseline pretreatment blood. Stated treatment: 15 Gy SBRT to primary tumor, nephrectomy 4 weeks later. The tumor was a clear cell renal cell carcinoma. The sequence came from a woman in her 70s with renal cell carcinoma. Sequenced here: blood, sampled from a patient whose treatment included radiotherapy and nephrectomy. The V and J genes are TRBV28 and TRBJ1-5; possible D gene TRBD1, 6 bases. The CDR3, as DNA: TGTGCCAGCAGTATATCACAGGGCCTACGGGGTCAGCCCCAGCATTTT. Its translation: CASSISQGLRGQPQHF.